One and the same sample provided the 21 T cell receptor beta chains below, sequenced in a study of shared clonotypes between healthy human individuals. TCRdb keeps only in-frame clones here, not all; method: immunoSEQ multiplex PCR. Of 600,000 to 800,000 clones in the sample, roughly 72% were seen once. Sequencing was performed on memory CD4+ T cells sorted from blood. Stated subset: CD45RA-negative fraction. These TCRs come from a woman aged 25 to 39 in good health.

The chain has TRBV6-5 and TRBJ2-7; the D call may be TRBD1 or TRBD2 (7 bases each). CDR3 length: 15 amino acids. V dropped 3 bases and J dropped 5 bases, with 17 bases sitting between them. The germline V gene encodes CDR1 MNHEY and CDR2 SVGAGI. In DNA, the CDR3 is TGTGCCAGCAGTTATTCACAGGGAGGGACAGACGAGCAGTACTTC. Its protein is CASSYSQGGTDEQYF.

J is TRBJ1-2 and V is TRBV27; D call uncertain. From germline, CDR1 is MNHEY and CDR2 SMNVEV (reference sequence). V was pared by 9 bases and J by 4 bases, with 15 bases between. The length of the CDR3 is 13 residues. The CDR3 spells CASRTGRSYGYTF. Here the CDR3 DNA reads TGTGCCAGTAGGACCGGCAGGAGCTATGGCTACACCTTC.

The gene calls are TRBV18 and TRBJ1-5, with TRBD1 matching over 8 bases. This CDR3 region has 13 residues. CDR1 is KGHSH and CDR2 is LQKENI in the germline V gene. V lost 6 bases to trimming and J lost 7 bases; unmatched junction nucleotides: 5. The CDR3 is CASSQDRAQPQHF. The CDR3 DNA reads as TGTGCCAGCTCCCAGGACAGGGCCCAGCCCCAGCATTTT.

This clone was picked up a small number of times. The chain recombines TRBV6-1 with TRBJ1-1; 7 bases fit TRBD1. The J segment lost 0 bases and the V segment lost 1 base, leaving 2 bases of the junction unmatched. CDR1 and CDR2 from the germline V gene are MNHNS and SASEGT. This CDR3 region has 15 residues. DNA of the CDR3: TGTGCCAGCAGTGAAGGGCAGGGGGTGAACACTGAAGCTTTCTTT. Its protein is CASSEGQGVNTEAFF.

Regarding this clone: Other DNA sequences in this sample translate to the same CDR3. The chain is built from TRBV14 and TRBJ1-1; no reliable D call. Germline V CDR1 and CDR2: SGHDN, FVKESK. Between the trimmed V and J ends, which lost 1 base and 3 bases, there was a span of 9 bases. The CDR3 loop spans 14 amino acids. The CDR3 loop is CASSQVSGYTEAFF. The CDR3, as DNA: TGTGCCAGCAGCCAAGTTTCGGGGTACACTGAAGCTTTCTTT.

This sequence joins TRBV7-8 and TRBJ2-7, with 7 bases fitting TRBD1. Germline CDR1 SGHVS, CDR2 FQNEAQ. The ends lost 4 bases at V and 0 bases at J; junction bases unmatched: 6. The length of the CDR3 is 15 residues. The CDR3 DNA reads as TGTGCCAGCAGCTACGACAGGGCGAGCTCCTACGAGCAGTACTTC. Residues: CASSYDRASSYEQYF.

The gene calls are TRBV19 and TRBJ2-7, with 7 bases that match TRBD2. Germline V lookup: CDR1 LNHDA, CDR2 SQIVND (reference sequence). The junction had 11 bases not matched to a gene; V was cut back by 3 bases and J by 9 bases. The CDR3 extends over 14 amino acids. CDR3 DNA: TGTGCCAGTAGTATTGTCGGCGGGAGAAAGTGGCAGTACTTC. It is translated as CASSIVGGRKWQYF.

The chain combines TRBV28 with TRBJ2-3, with TRBD1 matching over 9 bases. V lost 4 bases to trimming and J lost 4 bases; unmatched junction nucleotides: 12. Germline V gene sequence: CDR1 MDHEN, CDR2 SYDVKM. This CDR3 is 17 amino acids long. The CDR3 is CASSWTGVSVDSDTQYF. In DNA, the CDR3 is TGTGCCAGCAGTTGGACAGGGGTTAGCGTAGACTCAGATACGCAGTATTTT.

A single count supports this clone. The chain links TRBV5-4 to TRBJ1-4, with 7 bases matching TRBD1. Germline V gene sequence: CDR1 SGHNT, CDR2 YYREEE (reference sequence). V trimming: 5 bases; J trimming: 8 bases; junction bases outside the gene matches: 12. The CDR3 spans 15 residues. The CDR3 region has the DNA TGTGCCAGCAGAGGCCACAGGGGTTTGGCGGAAAAACTGTTTTTT. This encodes CASRGHRGLAEKLFF.

This clone was detected ten times or more. This sequence joins TRBV6-1 and TRBJ1-2; D gene ambiguous. Germline V CDR1 and CDR2: MNHNS, SASEGT. Trimming pared 1 base from V and 6 bases from J, leaving 9 bases between. This CDR3 is 13 amino acids long. The chain's CDR3 is CASSEVHTDGYTF. CDR3 DNA sequence: TGTGCCAGCAGTGAAGTGCATACCGATGGCTACACCTTC.

The rearrangement links TRBV11-2 to TRBJ2-7, with D perhaps being TRBD1 or TRBD2 (5 bases each). The CDR3 length is 14 residues. Germline loops: CDR1 SGHAT, CDR2 FQNNGV. Trimming removed 5 bases from V and 2 bases from J, with 13 bases in between. The CDR3 region is CASSDGDGAYEQYF. The DNA for the CDR3 is TGTGCCAGCAGCGACGGGGACGGCGCCTACGAGCAGTACTTC.

The chain carries TRBV19 and TRBJ2-5, with D tentatively TRBD1 (6 bases). Trimming removed 5 bases from V and 5 bases from J, with 12 bases in between. This CDR3 comprises 13 residues. The germline gives CDR1 LNHDA, CDR2 SQIVND (reference sequence). Here the CDR3 reads CASSRRGGETQYF. Here the CDR3 DNA reads TGTGCCAGTAGTCGCAGGGGTGGTGAGACCCAGTACTTC.

The chain uses TRBV27 and TRBJ2-3; TRBD2 is a possible D gene (5 bases). Germline assignment: CDR1 MNHEY and CDR2 SMNVEV (reference sequence). V was cut by 7 bases and J by 1 base, with 12 bases left in between. The CDR3 covers 14 residues. The CDR3 loop reads CASIREFGTDTQYF. CDR3 bases: TGTGCCAGCATAAGGGAGTTCGGCACAGATACGCAGTATTTT.

This sequence joins TRBV28 and TRBJ2-7; possible D gene TRBD2, 5 bases. This CDR3 contains 13 residues. Trimming shortened V by 9 bases and J by 2 bases, and 14 bases separated the two germline ends. The germline CDR1 and CDR2 sequences are MDHEN and SYDVKM. This chain's CDR3 is CASSVGTTYEQYF. The CDR3 DNA reads as TGTGCCAGTAGCGTCGGTACAACCTACGAGCAGTACTTC.

Details on this clone: This may be a read error, as it is one base from a much larger clone. The chain couples TRBV7-9 to TRBJ2-7; TRBD1 aligns across 11 bases. The CDR3 totals 14 residues. Looked up from germline, CDR1 is SEHNR and CDR2 is FQNEAQ (reference sequence). Trimming cost V 5 bases and J 3 bases; bases outside gene matches: 3. CDR3 protein: CASSAGTGGYEQYF. The CDR3 DNA reads as TGTGCCAGCAGCGCCGGGACAGGGGGCTACGAGCAGTACTTC.

The rearrangement uses TRBV6-4 and TRBJ1-1; D is unclear. CDR1 and CDR2 (germline): MRHNA, SNTAGT. The CDR3 runs 13 residues. Deletions cut 3 bases from V and 7 bases from J, with 12 bases between. This chain's CDR3 is CASSETRGGEAFF. The CDR3 DNA follows: TGTGCCAGCAGTGAAACCCGAGGCGGTGAAGCTTTCTTT.

Remarks on this clone: The same CDR3 is also encoded by other DNA sequences in this sample. The chain uses TRBV14 and TRBJ1-2, with unresolved D. The V end lost 1 base, the J end lost 7 bases, and 7 bases lay between the germline ends. This CDR3 spans 12 amino acids. The germline V gene encodes CDR1 SGHDN and CDR2 FVKESK. The CDR3 nucleotides are TGTGCCAGCAGCCAAGCCCGGGTTGGCTACACCTTC. Translated: CASSQARVGYTF.

The chain uses TRBV2 and TRBJ2-1; 10 nucleotides align to TRBD2. Losses at the gene ends were 5 bases for V and 4 bases for J; bases not matched to a gene: 2. This CDR3 spans 14 amino acids. Germline V gene lookup returns CDR1 SNHLY and CDR2 FYNNEI. CDR3 DNA sequence: TGTGCCAGCAGTCGGACTAGCGGATACAATGAGCAGTTCTTC. This gives the protein CASSRTSGYNEQFF.

The chain combines TRBV5-4 with TRBJ2-3, with 10 bases matching TRBD2. This CDR3 region has 15 residues. CDR1 is SGHNT, CDR2 YYREEE, per germline (reference sequence). V trimming: 3 bases; J trimming: 3 bases; junction bases outside the gene matches: 4. The CDR3, as DNA: TGTGCCAGCAGCTCTAGCGGGAGTTGGACAGATACGCAGTATTTT. This codes for CASSSSGSWTDTQYF.

The chain recombines TRBV27 with TRBJ2-7, with D uncertain. This CDR3 comprises 14 residues. Germline-derived CDR1 and CDR2 are MNHEY and SMNVEV (reference sequence). Trimming stripped 3 bases from V and 2 bases from J, with 11 bases between. CDR3 nucleotides: TGTGCCAGCAGTTTTCCCGGGTCAACCTACGAGCAGTACTTC. The encoded protein is CASSFPGSTYEQYF.

CDR3 nucleotide sequence: TGTGCCAGTAGTAAGTCCTACAGCGGGAGGGCCTACGAGCAGTACTTC. Its translation: CASSKSYSGRAYEQYF. V gene TRBV19 combines with J gene TRBJ2-7, with 10 positions matching TRBD2. This CDR3 is 16 amino acids long. Germline V gives CDR1 LNHDA, CDR2 SQIVND (reference sequence). Trimming cost V 4 bases and J 2 bases; bases outside gene matches: 8.